Following are 26 T cell receptor beta chains from one sample sequenced in a study of response to subunit inactivated influenza vaccine (dated by TCRdb to the late 2010s). The method behind the library was RT-PCR. The reads were generated on an Illumina HiSeq 2500. TCRdb passed the public sequencing reads through fastp at Q25 and MiXCR, retaining productive beta sequences. Each entry merges the rows of one CDR3 protein and shows their most common DNA and genes. Present in this sample are around 750,000 distinct CDR3 sequences, around 21% of which were seen just once. About 9.4% of the sample is taken by the ten largest. Material: PBMCs from blood, obtained less than 6 days after vaccination. These receptors came from a man aged 45-65 years who received an inactivated influenza vaccine. Donor details come from another sample of the same person, matched by shared clones.

This clonotype was seen once. A much larger clonotype is one base distant, so this may be a read error. The chain links TRBV2 to TRBJ2-2; TRBD1 is a possible D gene (5 bases). V shed 3 bases and J shed 1 base, with 6 bases lying between them. The CDR3 spans 14 residues. Germline CDR1 and CDR2: SNHLY and FYNNEI. DNA of the CDR3: TGTGCCAGCAGTGACAGGGAGAACACCGGGGAGCTGTTTTTT. Its translation: CASSDRENTGELFF.

This clonotype has just a few counts. This chain links TRBV5-4 with TRBJ1-1; TRBD1 aligns across 8 bases. Germline CDR1 is SGHNT and CDR2 is YYREEE (reference sequence). This CDR3 comprises 15 residues. The trim removed 0 bases at V and 5 bases at J, leaving 6 bases unmatched. The CDR3 nucleotides are TGTGCCAGCAGCTTGGGGCTGACAGGGGTGACTGAAGCTTTCTTT. It is translated as CASSLGLTGVTEAFF.

This chain connects TRBV12-3 or TRBV12-4 to TRBJ2-3; D gene uncertain. The CDR3 sequence is 16 residues long. V lost 3 bases, J lost 3 bases, and 16 bases lay in between. The CDR3 sequence is CASSFSGPIKTDTQYF. As DNA, the CDR3 is TGTGCCAGCAGTTTTTCCGGACCCATAAAAACAGATACGCAGTATTTT.

The chain links TRBV20-1 to TRBJ2-1; D is undetermined. The V end lost 1 base, the J end lost 10 bases, and 5 bases lay between the germline ends. CDR1 is DFQATT, CDR2 SNEGSKA, per germline (reference sequence). CDR3 size: 10 residues. The chain's CDR3 is CSARVEEQFF. DNA of the CDR3: TGCAGTGCTAGAGTCGAGGAGCAGTTCTTC.

This clonotype was detected only a few times. The gene calls are TRBV6-5 and TRBJ1-2, with 7 nucleotides matching TRBD1. Germline V gives CDR1 MNHEY, CDR2 SVGAGI. V was clipped by 8 bases and J by 1 base; unmatched bases: 1. The CDR3 covers 12 residues. DNA for the CDR3: TGTGCCAGCGGGGACAGTAACTATGGCTACACCTTC. Its translation: CASGDSNYGYTF.

This clonotype has a handful of counts. This chain connects TRBV7-9 to TRBJ1-1; D is possibly TRBD1 (5 bases). With 7 bases removed from V and 10 bases from J, the gap between germline ends came to 16 bases. Germline-derived CDR1 and CDR2 are SEHNR and FQNEAQ (reference sequence). This CDR3 is built from 12 residues. The CDR3, as DNA: TGTGCCAGCACCATTATGGGGCAGGGAGCTTTCTTT. Its protein product is CASTIMGQGAFF.

The gene calls are TRBV6-2 or TRBV6-3 and TRBJ2-2; no definite D call. This CDR3 spans 13 amino acids. Germline V gives CDR1 MNHEY, CDR2 SVGEGT. V was shortened by 7 bases and J by 3 bases, with 9 bases between the two germline ends. The chain's CDR3 is CASTFTYTGELFF. CDR3 nucleotide sequence: TGTGCCAGCACATTTACCTACACCGGGGAGCTGTTTTTT.

The rearrangement links TRBV29-1 to TRBJ1-1; D not resolved. Trimming took 4 bases from V and 2 from J, leaving 8 bases between them. The CDR3 contains 12 residues. CDR1 and CDR2 from the germline V gene are SQVTM and ANQGSEA. CDR3 sequence reads: CSVVAINTEAFF. The CDR3, as DNA: TGCAGCGTTGTAGCGATTAACACTGAAGCTTTCTTT.

The chain employs TRBV10-1 and TRBJ1-1; 9 bases are shared with TRBD1. V shed 8 bases and J 9 bases; nucleotides not matched to a gene: 13. The CDR3 runs 14 residues. Germline CDR1 and CDR2: WNHNN and SYGVQD (reference sequence). The CDR3 here is CASETTGGIWKAFF. DNA of the CDR3: TGCGCCAGCGAGACGACAGGGGGGATTTGGAAAGCTTTCTTT.

This clonotype occurred once. The chain links TRBV10-3 to TRBJ2-3, with 7 bases fitting TRBD1. From germline, CDR1 is ENHRY and CDR2 SYGVKD. V lost 6 bases to trimming and J lost 2 bases; unmatched junction nucleotides: 8. The CDR3 spans 15 residues. The CDR3 DNA follows: TGTGCCATCAGCGGAGGACAGGCCGACACAGATACGCAGTATTTT. Its protein product is CAISGGQADTDTQYF.

The sample holds many counts of this clonotype. This chain uses TRBV12-3 or TRBV12-4 with TRBJ2-2; D uncertain. Trimming shortened V by 8 bases and J by 0 bases, and 10 bases separated the two germline ends. The CDR3 length is 14 residues. CDR3 loop: CASRPGPNTGELFF. CDR3 DNA: TGTGCCAGCCGGCCAGGCCCGAACACCGGGGAGCTGTTTTTT.

This clonotype has just a few counts. The rearrangement uses TRBV12-3 or TRBV12-4 and TRBJ2-7; 7 nucleotides match TRBD1. There are 15 residues in the CDR3. V gave up 6 bases and J gave up 6 bases; unmatched junction bases: 14. DNA for the CDR3: TGTGCCAGCAGCCCGAGGGGGCGGCTAAGTTCCGAGCAGTACTTC. It yields the protein CASSPRGRLSSEQYF.

The chain has TRBV5-5 and TRBJ2-3; D call uncertain. V shed 6 bases and J shed 1 base, with 12 bases lying between them. The CDR3 is 14 amino acids. Looked up from germline, CDR1 is SGHKS and CDR2 is YYEKEE (reference sequence). CDR3 sequence reads: CASNSGQGTDTQYF. CDR3 nucleotide sequence: TGTGCCAGCAACTCCGGGCAGGGCACAGATACGCAGTATTTT.

The chain uses TRBV9 and TRBJ1-4, with a possible D match to TRBD1 (6 bases). In germline, CDR1 is SGDLS, CDR2 YYNGEE. The CDR3 loop spans 14 amino acids. V shed 3 bases and J shed 8 bases, with 14 bases lying between them. The CDR3 is CASSAAGEGEKLFF. CDR3 bases: TGTGCCAGCAGCGCTGCAGGGGAGGGAGAAAAACTGTTTTTT.

This chain uses TRBV11-2 with TRBJ2-5; D not resolved. The CDR3 covers 13 residues. Between the trimmed V and J ends, which lost 1 base and 5 bases, there was a span of 8 bases. CDR1 SGHAT and CDR2 FQNNGV come from the germline V gene. CDR3 DNA: TGTGCCAGCAGCTTAGGAGATGGGGAGACCCAGTACTTC. Its translation is CASSLGDGETQYF.

This clonotype was detected a few times. This chain's CDR3 is CAISASGNEQFF. DNA for the CDR3: TGTGCCATCAGTGCTTCGGGGAATGAGCAGTTCTTC. The chain uses TRBV10-3 and TRBJ2-1; perhaps TRBD2 as D (5 bases). CDR1 and CDR2 from the germline V gene are ENHRY and SYGVKD. The CDR3 runs 12 residues. The germline V and J ends were trimmed by 4 bases and 7 bases, with 8 bases remaining between them.

The chain combines TRBV6-1 with TRBJ2-2; 8 bases match TRBD2. Germline lookup yields CDR1 MNHNS and CDR2 SASEGT. The V and J ends lost 6 bases and 4 bases, in that order; junction bases with no gene match: 10. The CDR3 has 16 residues. The CDR3 protein is CASSRAGLASTGELFF. The CDR3 DNA reads as TGTGCCAGCAGCCGAGCTGGACTAGCTAGCACCGGGGAGCTGTTTTTT.

The chain links TRBV5-4 to TRBJ2-3, with 9 bases identical to TRBD1. Trimming removed 0 bases from V and 1 base from J; junction bases left unmatched: 3. CDR3 length: 16 residues. Germline values: CDR1 SGHNT, CDR2 YYREEE (reference sequence). This CDR3 is CASSLVWTGGTDTQYF. CDR3 DNA sequence: TGTGCCAGCAGCTTGGTTTGGACAGGGGGCACAGATACGCAGTATTTT.

The chain carries TRBV4-3 and TRBJ2-3; 8 bases line up with TRBD2. Germline lookup yields CDR1 LGHNA and CDR2 YSLEER. CDR3 length: 16 amino acids. V lost 0 bases, J lost 6 bases, and 8 bases stayed unmatched. This CDR3 reads CASSQEDGGARDTQYF. CDR3 sequence (DNA): TGCGCCAGCAGCCAAGAAGACGGGGGGGCGAGGGATACGCAGTATTTT.

The V and J genes are TRBV4-2 and TRBJ2-1; TRBD2 matches at 12 bases. Germline CDR1 LGHNA, CDR2 YNFKEQ. V gave up 4 bases and J gave up 7 bases; unmatched junction bases: 11. The CDR3 runs 17 residues. The CDR3 loop reads CASSPAGASGRENEQFF. CDR3 nucleotides: TGTGCCAGCAGCCCTGCGGGGGCTAGCGGGAGGGAGAATGAGCAGTTCTTC.

This clonotype was seen a single time. V and J are TRBV20-1 and TRBJ2-3; D remains ambiguous. Trimming took 3 bases from V and 6 from J, leaving 13 bases between them. Germline assignment: CDR1 DFQATT and CDR2 SNEGSKA (reference sequence). The CDR3 runs 13 residues. The chain's CDR3 is CSASLPPMDTQYF. The CDR3 coding sequence is TGCAGTGCTAGTCTCCCCCCGATGGATACGCAGTATTTT.

In its sample, this clonotype was seen a few times. The chain uses TRBV29-1 and TRBJ1-5; TRBD1 might be the D (5 bases). The V end was cut by 4 bases, the J end by 4 bases, with 8 bases between. Germline V CDR1 and CDR2: SQVTM, ANQGSEA. The CDR3 runs to 12 residues. The CDR3 protein is CSVGEGNQPQHF. The CDR3 DNA reads as TGCAGCGTTGGGGAGGGGAATCAGCCCCAGCATTTT.

V is TRBV28 and J is TRBJ2-1; no clear D. Per germline, CDR1 MDHEN and CDR2 SYDVKM. Trimming shortened V by 3 bases and J by 6 bases, and 12 bases separated the two germline ends. The CDR3 is 14 residues long. Here the CDR3 reads CASSFLRQTNEQFF. DNA for the CDR3: TGTGCCAGCAGTTTCTTAAGACAAACCAATGAGCAGTTCTTC.

This clonotype was found many times. The rearrangement links TRBV5-1 to TRBJ1-1; D may be TRBD1 (6 bases). Trimming took 0 bases from V and 5 from J, leaving 14 bases between them. The length of the CDR3 is 15 residues. Germline CDR1 SGHRS, CDR2 YFSETQ. CDR3 region: CASSLGGTQGTEAFF. For the CDR3, the DNA is TGCGCCAGCAGCTTGGGGGGGACACAAGGGACTGAAGCTTTCTTT.

The V and J genes are TRBV4-1 and TRBJ2-2; TRBD1 might be the D (6 bases). Germline V gene lookup returns CDR1 MGHRA and CDR2 YSYEKL. V lost 2 bases and J 10 bases, leaving 14 bases between the germline ends. This CDR3 spans 14 amino acids. CDR3 DNA sequence: TGCGCCAGCAGCCAACGGACAGACCCCGCGGAGCTGTTTTTT. It specifies CASSQRTDPAELFF.

This clonotype was detected only a few times. The chain carries TRBV20-1 and TRBJ1-5; D is ambiguous. Germline assignment: CDR1 DFQATT and CDR2 SNEGSKA (reference sequence). Trimming took off 6 bases at V and 0 bases at J, with 9 bases between the two ends. The CDR3 spans 13 residues. The CDR3 loop reads CSARSYSNQPQHF. The CDR3 DNA reads as TGCAGTGCCAGGTCCTATAGCAATCAGCCCCAGCATTTT.